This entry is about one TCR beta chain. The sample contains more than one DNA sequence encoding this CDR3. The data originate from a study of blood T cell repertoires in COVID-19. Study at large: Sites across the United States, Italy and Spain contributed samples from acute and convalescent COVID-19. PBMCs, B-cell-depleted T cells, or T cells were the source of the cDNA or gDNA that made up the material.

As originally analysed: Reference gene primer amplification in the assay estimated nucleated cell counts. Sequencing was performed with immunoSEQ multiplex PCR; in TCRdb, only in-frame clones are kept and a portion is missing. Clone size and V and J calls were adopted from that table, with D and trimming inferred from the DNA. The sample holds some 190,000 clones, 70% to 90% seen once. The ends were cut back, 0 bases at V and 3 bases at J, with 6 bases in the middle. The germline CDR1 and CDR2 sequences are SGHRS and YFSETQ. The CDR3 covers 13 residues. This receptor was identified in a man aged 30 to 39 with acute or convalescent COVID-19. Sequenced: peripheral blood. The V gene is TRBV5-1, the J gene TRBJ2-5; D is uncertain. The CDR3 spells CASSLAGKETQYF. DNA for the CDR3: TGCGCCAGCAGCTTGGCGGGTAAAGAGACCCAGTACTTC. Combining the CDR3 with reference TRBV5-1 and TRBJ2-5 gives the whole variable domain KAGVTQTPRYLIKTRGQQVTLSCSPISGHRSVSWYQQTPGQGLQFLFEYFSETQRNKGNFPGRFSGRQFSNSRSEMNVSTLELGDSALYLCASSLAGKETQYFGPGTRLLVL.